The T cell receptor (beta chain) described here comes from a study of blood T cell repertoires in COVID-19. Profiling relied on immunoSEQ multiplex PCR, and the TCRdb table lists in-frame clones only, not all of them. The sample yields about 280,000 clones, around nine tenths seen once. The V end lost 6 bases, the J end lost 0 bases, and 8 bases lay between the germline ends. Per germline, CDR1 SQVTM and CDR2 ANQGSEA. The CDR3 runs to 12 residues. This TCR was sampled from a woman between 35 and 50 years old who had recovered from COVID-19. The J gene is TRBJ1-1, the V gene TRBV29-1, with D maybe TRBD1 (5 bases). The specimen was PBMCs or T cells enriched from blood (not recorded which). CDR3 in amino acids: CSVGQVNTEAFF. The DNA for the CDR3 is TGCAGCGTAGGACAAGTGAACACTGAAGCTTTCTTT.